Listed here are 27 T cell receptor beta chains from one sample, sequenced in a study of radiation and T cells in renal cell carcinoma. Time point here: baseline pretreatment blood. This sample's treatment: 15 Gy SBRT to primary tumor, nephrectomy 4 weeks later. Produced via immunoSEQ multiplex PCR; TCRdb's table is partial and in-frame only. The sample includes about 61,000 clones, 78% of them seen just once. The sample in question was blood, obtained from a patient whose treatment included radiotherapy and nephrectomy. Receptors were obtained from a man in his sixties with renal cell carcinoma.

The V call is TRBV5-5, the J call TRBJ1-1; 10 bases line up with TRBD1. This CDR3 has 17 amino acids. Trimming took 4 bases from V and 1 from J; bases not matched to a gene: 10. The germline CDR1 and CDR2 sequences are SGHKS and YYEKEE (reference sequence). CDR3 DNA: TGTGCCAGCAGCCCGGGACAGGGGCGACTACAGAACACTGAAGCTTTCTTT. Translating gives CASSPGQGRLQNTEAFF.

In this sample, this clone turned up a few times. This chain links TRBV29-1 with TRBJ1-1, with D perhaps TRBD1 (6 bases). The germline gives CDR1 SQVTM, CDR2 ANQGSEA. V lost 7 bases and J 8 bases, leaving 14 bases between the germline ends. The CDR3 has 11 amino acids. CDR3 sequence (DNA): TGCAGCGGTCGGACAGTTGGAGAAGCTTTCTTT. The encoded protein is CSGRTVGEAFF.

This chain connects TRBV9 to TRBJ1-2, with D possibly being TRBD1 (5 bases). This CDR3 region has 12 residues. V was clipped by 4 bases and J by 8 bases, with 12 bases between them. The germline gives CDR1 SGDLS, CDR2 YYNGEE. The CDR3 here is CASSPIREGYTF. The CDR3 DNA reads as TGTGCCAGCAGCCCTATCAGGGAAGGCTACACCTTC.

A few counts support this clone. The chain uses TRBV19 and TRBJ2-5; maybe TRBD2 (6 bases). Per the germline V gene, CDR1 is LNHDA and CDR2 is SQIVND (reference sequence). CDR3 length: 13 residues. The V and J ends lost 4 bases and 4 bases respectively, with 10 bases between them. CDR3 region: CASSTAGGETQYF. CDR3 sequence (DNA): TGTGCCAGTAGTACCGCCGGGGGAGAGACCCAGTACTTC.

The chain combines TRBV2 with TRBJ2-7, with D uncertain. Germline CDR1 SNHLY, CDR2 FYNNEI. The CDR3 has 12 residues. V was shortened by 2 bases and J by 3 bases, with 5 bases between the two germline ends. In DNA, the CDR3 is TGTGCCAGCAGTGAAAGGGACTACGAGCAGTACGTC. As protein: CASSERDYEQYV.

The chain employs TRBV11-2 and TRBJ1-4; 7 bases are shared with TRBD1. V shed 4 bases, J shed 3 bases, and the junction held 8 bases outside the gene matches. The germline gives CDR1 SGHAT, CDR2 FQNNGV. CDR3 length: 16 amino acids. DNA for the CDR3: TGTGCCAGCAGCTCCTTAAAGGGGGCGGCTAATGAAAAACTGTTTTTT. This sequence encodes CASSSLKGAANEKLFF.

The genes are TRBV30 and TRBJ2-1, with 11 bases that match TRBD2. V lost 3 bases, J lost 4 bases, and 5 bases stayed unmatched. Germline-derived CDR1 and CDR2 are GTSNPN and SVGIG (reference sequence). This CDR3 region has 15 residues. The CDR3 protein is CAWSAIAGGYNEQFF. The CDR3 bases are TGTGCCTGGAGCGCCATAGCGGGGGGGTACAATGAGCAGTTCTTC.

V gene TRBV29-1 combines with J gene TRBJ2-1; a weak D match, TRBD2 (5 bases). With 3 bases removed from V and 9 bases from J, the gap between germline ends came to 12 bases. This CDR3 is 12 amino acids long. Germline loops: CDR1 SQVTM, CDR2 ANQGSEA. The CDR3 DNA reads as TGCAGCGTTGACCTGCCGGGGTTTGAGCAGTTCTTC. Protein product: CSVDLPGFEQFF.

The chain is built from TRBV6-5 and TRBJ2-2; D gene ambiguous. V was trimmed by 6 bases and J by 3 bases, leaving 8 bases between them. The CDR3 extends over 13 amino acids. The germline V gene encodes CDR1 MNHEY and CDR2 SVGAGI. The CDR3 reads CASRSPDTGELFF. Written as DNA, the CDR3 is TGTGCCAGCAGGTCCCCGGACACCGGGGAGCTGTTTTTT.

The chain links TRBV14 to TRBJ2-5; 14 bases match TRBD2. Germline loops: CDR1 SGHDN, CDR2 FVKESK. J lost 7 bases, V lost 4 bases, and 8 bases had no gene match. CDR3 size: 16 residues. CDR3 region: CASSPGLAGGGWTQYF. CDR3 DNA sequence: TGTGCCAGCAGCCCCGGACTAGCGGGAGGAGGGTGGACCCAGTACTTC.

The CDR3 reads CASSPPRRANQPQHF. CDR3 bases: TGTGCCAGCAGCCCCCCCCGCAGAGCCAATCAGCCCCAGCATTTT. The genes are TRBV7-3 and TRBJ1-5; no clear D. Germline CDR1 SGHTA, CDR2 FQGTGA. The CDR3 is 15 amino acids. The V end lost 5 bases, the J end lost 3 bases, and 14 bases lay between the germline ends.

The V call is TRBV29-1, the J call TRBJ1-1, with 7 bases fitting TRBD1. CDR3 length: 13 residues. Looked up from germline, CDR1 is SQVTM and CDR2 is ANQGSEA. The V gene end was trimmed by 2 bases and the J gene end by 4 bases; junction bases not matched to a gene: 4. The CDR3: CSVEKGAITEAFF. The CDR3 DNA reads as TGCAGCGTTGAAAAGGGGGCGATCACTGAAGCTTTCTTT. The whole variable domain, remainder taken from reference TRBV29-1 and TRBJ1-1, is SAVISQKPSRDICQRGTSLTIQCQVDSQVTMMFWYRQQPGQSLTLIATANQGSEATYESGFVIDKFPISRPNLTFSTLTVSNMSPEDSSIYLCSVEKGAITEAFFGQGTRLTVV.

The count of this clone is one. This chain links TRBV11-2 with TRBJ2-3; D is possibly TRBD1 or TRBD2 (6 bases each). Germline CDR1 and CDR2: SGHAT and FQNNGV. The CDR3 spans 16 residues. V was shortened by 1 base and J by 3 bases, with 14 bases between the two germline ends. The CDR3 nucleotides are TGTGCCAGCAGCTTAGTAGGGGGGCCGATTACAGATACGCAGTATTTT. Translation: CASSLVGGPITDTQYF.

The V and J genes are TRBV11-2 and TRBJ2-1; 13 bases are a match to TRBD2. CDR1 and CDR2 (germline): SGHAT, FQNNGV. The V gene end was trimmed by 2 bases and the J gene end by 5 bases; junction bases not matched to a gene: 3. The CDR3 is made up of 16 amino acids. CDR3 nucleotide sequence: TGTGCCAGCAGCTTACGGGGACTAGCGGGAAACAATGAGCAGTTCTTC. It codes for CASSLRGLAGNNEQFF. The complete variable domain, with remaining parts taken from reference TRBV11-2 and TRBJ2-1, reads EAGVAQSPRYKIIEKRQSVAFWCNPISGHATLYWYQQILGQGPKLLIQFQNNGVVDDSQLPKDRFSAERLKGVDSTLKIQPAKLEDSAVYLCASSLRGLAGNNEQFFGPGTRLTVL.

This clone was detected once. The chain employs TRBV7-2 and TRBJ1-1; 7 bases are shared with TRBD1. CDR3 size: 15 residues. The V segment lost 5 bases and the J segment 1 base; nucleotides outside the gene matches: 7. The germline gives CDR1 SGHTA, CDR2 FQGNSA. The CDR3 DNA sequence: TGTGCCAGCAGCACGGGACAGAACAAGAACACTGAAGCTTTCTTT. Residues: CASSTGQNKNTEAFF.

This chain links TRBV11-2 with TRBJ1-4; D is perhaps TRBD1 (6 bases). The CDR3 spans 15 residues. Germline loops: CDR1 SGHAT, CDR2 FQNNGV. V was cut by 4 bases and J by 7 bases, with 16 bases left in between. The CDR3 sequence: CASSSSGGLAEKLFF. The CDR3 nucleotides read TGTGCCAGCAGCTCCTCGGGGGGCTTGGCTGAAAAACTGTTTTTT.

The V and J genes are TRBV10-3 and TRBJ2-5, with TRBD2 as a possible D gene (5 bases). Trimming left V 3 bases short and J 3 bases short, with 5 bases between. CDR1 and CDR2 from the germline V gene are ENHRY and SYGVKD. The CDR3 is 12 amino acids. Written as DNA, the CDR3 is TGTGCCATCAGTGACGGGAAAGAGACCCAGTACTTC. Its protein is CAISDGKETQYF.

For the CDR3, the DNA is TGTGCCAGCAGTTTAATTCGGGATCGGGGCGATACGCAGTATTTT. Translating gives CASSLIRDRGDTQYF. The V call is TRBV27, the J call TRBJ2-3; D may correspond to TRBD1 or TRBD2 (5 bases each). Trimming cost V 2 bases and J 6 bases, with 15 bases left between them. Germline CDR1 and CDR2: MNHEY and SMNVEV (reference sequence). The CDR3 consists of 15 residues.

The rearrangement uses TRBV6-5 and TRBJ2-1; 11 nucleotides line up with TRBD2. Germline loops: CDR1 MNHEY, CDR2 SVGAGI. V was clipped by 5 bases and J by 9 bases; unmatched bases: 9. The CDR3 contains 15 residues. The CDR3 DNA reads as TGTGCCAGCAGTCCTAGCGGGAGGCAGCGAGTTGAGCAGTTCTTC. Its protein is CASSPSGRQRVEQFF.

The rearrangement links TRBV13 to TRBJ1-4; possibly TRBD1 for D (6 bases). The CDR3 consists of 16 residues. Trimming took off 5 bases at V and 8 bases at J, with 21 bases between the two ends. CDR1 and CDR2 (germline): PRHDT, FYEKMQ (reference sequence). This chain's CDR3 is CASSHTGAQGNEKLFF. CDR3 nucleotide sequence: TGTGCCAGCAGCCACACGGGGGCCCAGGGGAACGAAAAACTGTTTTTT.

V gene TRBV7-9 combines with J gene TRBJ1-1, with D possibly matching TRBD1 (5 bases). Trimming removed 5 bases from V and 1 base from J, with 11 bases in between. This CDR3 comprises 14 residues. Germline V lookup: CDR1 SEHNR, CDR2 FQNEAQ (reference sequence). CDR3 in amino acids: CASSPHQGNTEAFF. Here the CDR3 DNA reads TGTGCCAGCAGCCCACATCAGGGGAACACTGAAGCTTTCTTT.

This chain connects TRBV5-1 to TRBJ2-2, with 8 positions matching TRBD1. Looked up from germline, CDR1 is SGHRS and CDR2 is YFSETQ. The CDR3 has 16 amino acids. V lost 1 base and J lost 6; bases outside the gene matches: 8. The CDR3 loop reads CASSLSEDRASGELFF. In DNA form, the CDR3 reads TGCGCCAGCAGCTTGTCCGAGGACAGGGCCTCCGGGGAGCTGTTTTTT.

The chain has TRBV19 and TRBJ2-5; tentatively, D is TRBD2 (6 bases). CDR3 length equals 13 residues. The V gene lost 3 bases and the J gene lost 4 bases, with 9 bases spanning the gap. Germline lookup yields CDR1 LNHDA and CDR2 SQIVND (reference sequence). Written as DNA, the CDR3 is TGTGCCAGTAGTATTGGAGGGAGAGAGACCCAGTACTTC. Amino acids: CASSIGGRETQYF.

The CDR3 DNA reads as TGTGCCAGCAGCTTAGTGGGACAGGGTGGTCTTCAGCCCCAGCATTTT. Translated: CASSLVGQGGLQPQHF. The chain couples TRBV7-2 to TRBJ1-5; 9 bases are shared with TRBD1. V gave up 1 base and J gave up 6 bases; unmatched junction bases: 7. The germline V gene has CDR1 SGHTA and CDR2 FQGNSA. This CDR3 contains 16 residues.

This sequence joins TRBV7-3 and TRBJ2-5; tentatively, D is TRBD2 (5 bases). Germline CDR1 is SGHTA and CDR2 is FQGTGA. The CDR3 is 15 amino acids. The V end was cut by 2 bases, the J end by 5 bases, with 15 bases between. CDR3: CASSLSSSPVETQYF. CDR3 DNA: TGTGCCAGCAGCTTATCGTCTAGCCCTGTGGAGACCCAGTACTTC.

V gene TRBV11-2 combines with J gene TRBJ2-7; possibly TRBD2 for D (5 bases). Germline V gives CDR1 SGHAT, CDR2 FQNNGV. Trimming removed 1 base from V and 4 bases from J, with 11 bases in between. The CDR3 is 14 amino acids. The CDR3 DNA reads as TGTGCCAGCAGCTTAGGGAGCGGACCTTACGAGCAGTACGTC. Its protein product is CASSLGSGPYEQYV.

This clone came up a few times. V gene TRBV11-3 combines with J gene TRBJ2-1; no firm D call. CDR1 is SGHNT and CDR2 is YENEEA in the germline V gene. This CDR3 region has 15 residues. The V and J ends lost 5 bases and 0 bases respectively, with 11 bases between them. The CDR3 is CASSRDRGSYNEQFF. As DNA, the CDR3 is TGTGCCAGCAGCCGAGACCGAGGCTCCTACAATGAGCAGTTCTTC.